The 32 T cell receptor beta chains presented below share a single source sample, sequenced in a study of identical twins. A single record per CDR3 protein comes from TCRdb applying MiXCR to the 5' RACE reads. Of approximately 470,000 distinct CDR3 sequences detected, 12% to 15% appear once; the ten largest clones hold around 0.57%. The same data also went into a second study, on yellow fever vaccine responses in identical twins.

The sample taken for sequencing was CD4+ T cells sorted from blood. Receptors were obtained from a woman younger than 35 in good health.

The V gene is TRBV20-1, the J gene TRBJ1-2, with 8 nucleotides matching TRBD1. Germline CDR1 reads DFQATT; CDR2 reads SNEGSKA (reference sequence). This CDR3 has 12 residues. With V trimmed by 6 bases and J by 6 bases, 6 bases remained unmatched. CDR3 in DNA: TGCAGTGCACAGACAGGGGTGGATGGCTACACCTTC. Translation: CSAQTGVDGYTF.

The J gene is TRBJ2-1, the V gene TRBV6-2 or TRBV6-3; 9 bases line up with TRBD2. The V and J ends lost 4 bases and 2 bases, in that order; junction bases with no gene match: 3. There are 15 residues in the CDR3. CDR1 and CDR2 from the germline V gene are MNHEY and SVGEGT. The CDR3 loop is CASSSGGRAYNEQFF. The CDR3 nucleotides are TGTGCCAGCAGTTCTGGCGGGAGGGCCTACAATGAGCAGTTCTTC.

CDR3 sequence: CASSLRWLVESEQFF. In nucleotides, the CDR3 is TGTGCCAGCAGCTTACGTTGGTTAGTCGAGAGTGAGCAGTTCTTC. The chain carries TRBV7-2 and TRBJ2-1; D ambiguous. Deletions cut 2 bases from V and 9 bases from J, with 17 bases between. The CDR3 is made up of 15 amino acids. The germline V gene encodes CDR1 SGHTA and CDR2 FQGNSA.

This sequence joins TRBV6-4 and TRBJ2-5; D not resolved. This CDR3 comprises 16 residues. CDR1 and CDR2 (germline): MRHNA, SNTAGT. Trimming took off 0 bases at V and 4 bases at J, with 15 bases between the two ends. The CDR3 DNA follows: TGTGCCAGCAGTGACTCTAGGCAACTCGGCGGAGAGACCCAGTACTTC. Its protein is CASSDSRQLGGETQYF.

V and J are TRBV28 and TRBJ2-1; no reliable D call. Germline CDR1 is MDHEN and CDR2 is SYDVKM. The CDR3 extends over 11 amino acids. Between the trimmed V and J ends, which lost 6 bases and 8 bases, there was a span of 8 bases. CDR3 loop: CASSQTYEQFF. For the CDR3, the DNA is TGTGCCAGCAGCCAGACTTATGAGCAGTTCTTC. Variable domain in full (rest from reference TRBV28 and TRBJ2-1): DVKVTQSSRYLVKRTGEKVFLECVQDMDHENMFWYRQDPGLGLRLIYFSYDVKMKEKGDIPEGYSVSREKKERFSLILESASTNQTSMYLCASSQTYEQFFGPGTRLTVL.

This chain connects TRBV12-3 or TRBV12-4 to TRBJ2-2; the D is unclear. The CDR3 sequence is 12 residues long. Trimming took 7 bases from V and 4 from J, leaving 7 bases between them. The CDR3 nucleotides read TGTGCCAGCACCCAAGGCACCGGGGAGCTGTTTTTT. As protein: CASTQGTGELFF.

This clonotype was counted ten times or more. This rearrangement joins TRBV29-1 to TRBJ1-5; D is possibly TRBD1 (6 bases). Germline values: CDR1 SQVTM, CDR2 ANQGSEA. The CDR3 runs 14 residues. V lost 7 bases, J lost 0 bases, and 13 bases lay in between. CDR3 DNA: TGCAGCGGAAGACAGGAGTATAGCAATCAGCCCCAGCATTTT. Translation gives CSGRQEYSNQPQHF.

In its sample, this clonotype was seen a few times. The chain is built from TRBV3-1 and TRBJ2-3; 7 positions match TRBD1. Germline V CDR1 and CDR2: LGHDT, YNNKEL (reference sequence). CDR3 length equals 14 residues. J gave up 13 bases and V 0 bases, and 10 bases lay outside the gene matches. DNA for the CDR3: TGTGCCAGCAGCCAAGATCAGACAGGGACACCGGAGTATTTT. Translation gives CASSQDQTGTPEYF.

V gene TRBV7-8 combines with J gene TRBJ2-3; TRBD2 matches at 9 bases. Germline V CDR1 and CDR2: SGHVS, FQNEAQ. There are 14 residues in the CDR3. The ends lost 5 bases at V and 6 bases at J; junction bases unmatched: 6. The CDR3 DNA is TGTGCCAGCAGCGTCAGCGGGGGGCCGGATACGCAGTATTTT. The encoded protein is CASSVSGGPDTQYF.

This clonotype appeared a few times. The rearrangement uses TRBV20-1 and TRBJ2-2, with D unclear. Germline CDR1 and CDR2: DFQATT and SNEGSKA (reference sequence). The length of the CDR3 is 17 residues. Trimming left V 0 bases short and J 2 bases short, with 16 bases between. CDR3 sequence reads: CSARDSGRRINTGELFF. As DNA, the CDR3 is TGCAGTGCTAGAGATAGTGGTAGACGGATTAACACCGGGGAGCTGTTTTTT.

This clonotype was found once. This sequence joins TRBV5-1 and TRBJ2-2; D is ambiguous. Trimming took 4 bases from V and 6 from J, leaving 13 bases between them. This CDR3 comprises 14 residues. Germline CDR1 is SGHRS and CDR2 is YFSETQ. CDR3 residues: CASSPGRDPGELFF. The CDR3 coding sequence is TGCGCCAGCAGCCCGGGCCGAGATCCCGGGGAGCTGTTTTTT.

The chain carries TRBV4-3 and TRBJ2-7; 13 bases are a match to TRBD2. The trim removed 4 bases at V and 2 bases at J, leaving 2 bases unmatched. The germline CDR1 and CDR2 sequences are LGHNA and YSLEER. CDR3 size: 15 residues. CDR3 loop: CASSPTSGRPYEQYF. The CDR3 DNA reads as TGCGCCAGCAGCCCGACTAGCGGGAGGCCCTACGAGCAGTACTTC.

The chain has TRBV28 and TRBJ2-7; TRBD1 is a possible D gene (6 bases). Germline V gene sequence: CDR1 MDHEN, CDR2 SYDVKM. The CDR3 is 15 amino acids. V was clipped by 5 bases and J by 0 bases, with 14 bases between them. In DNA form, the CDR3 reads TGTGCCAGCAGTCAACAGCAGACAGGCTCCTACGAGCAGTACTTC. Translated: CASSQQQTGSYEQYF.

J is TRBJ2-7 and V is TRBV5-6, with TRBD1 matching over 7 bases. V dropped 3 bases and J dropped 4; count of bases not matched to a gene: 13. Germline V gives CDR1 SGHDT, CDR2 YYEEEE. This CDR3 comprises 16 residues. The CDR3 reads CASSYLNSQGRYEQYF. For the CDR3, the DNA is TGTGCCAGCAGCTACTTAAACTCACAGGGGCGGTACGAGCAGTACTTC.

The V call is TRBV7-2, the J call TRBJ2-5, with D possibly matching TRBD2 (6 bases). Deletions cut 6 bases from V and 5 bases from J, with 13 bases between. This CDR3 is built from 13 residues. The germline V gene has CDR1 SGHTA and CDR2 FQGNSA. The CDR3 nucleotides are TGTGCCAGCAGGCGCGGGGTGGGGGAGACCCAGTACTTC. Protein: CASRRGVGETQYF.

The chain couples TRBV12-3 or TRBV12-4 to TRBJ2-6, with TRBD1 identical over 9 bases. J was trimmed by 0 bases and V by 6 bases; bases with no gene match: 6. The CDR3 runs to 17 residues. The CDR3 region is CASRRQGGTSGANVLTF. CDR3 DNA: TGTGCCAGCAGACGACAGGGGGGGACCTCTGGGGCCAACGTCCTGACTTTC.

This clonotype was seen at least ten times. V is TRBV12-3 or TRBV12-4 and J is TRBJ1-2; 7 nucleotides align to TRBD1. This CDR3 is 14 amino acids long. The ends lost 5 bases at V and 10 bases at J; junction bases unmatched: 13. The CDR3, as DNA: TGTGCCAGCAGTCCGCAGGGGGTTATAAGTGACTACACCTTC. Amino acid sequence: CASSPQGVISDYTF.

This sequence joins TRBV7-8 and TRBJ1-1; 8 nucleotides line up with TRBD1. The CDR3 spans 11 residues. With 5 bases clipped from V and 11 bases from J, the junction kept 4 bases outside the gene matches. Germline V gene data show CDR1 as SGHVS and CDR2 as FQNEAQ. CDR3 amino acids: CASSRTGHAFF. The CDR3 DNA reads TGTGCCAGCAGCAGGACAGGGCACGCTTTCTTT.

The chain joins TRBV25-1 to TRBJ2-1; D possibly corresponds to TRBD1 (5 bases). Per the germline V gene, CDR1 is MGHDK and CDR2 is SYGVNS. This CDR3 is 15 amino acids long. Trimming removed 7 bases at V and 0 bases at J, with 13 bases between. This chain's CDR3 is CASKSDSSSYNEQFF. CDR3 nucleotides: TGTGCCAGCAAGTCAGACAGCAGCTCCTACAATGAGCAGTTCTTC.

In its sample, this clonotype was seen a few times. The CDR3 here is CASSRHAETQYF. The CDR3 bases are TGTGCCAGCAGCCGGCACGCAGAGACCCAGTACTTC. This chain joins TRBV2 and TRBJ2-5, with no clear D. The length of the CDR3 is 12 residues. V lost 6 bases to trimming and J lost 4 bases, with 9 bases between them. Per germline, CDR1 SNHLY and CDR2 FYNNEI.

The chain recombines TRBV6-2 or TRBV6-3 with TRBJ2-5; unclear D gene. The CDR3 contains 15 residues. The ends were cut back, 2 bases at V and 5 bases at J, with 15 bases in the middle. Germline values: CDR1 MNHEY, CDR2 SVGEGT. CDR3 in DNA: TGTGCCAGCAGTTACAGAGCAGCCTTGGGGGAGACCCAGTACTTC. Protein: CASSYRAALGETQYF.

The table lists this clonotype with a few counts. The CDR3 coding sequence is TGCGCCAGCAGCCGACAGAACACAGGGGGCTACGAGCAGTACTTC. It codes for CASSRQNTGGYEQYF. The chain uses TRBV5-1 and TRBJ2-7, with 8 bases fitting TRBD1. There are 15 residues in the CDR3. Trimming took 4 bases from V and 3 from J; bases not matched to a gene: 9. The V gene's germline CDR1 is SGHRS and CDR2 YFSETQ. Filled out from reference TRBV5-1 and TRBJ2-7, the complete variable domain reads KAGVTQTPRYLIKTRGQQVTLSCSPISGHRSVSWYQQTPGQGLQFLFEYFSETQRNKGNFPGRFSGRQFSNSRSEMNVSTLELGDSALYLCASSRQNTGGYEQYFGPGTRLTVT.

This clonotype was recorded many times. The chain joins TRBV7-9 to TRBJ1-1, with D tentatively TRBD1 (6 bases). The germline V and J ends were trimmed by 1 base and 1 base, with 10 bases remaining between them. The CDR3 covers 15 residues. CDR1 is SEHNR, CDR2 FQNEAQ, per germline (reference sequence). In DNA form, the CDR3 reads TGTGCCAGCAGCTTAGGGGGGGCGGCGAACACTGAAGCTTTCTTT. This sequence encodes CASSLGGAANTEAFF.

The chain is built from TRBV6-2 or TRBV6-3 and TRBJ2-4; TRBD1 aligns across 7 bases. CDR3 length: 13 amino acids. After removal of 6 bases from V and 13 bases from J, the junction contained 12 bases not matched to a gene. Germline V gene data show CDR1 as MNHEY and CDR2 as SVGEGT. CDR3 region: CASRTAGGPVQYF. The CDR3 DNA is TGTGCCAGCAGGACAGCAGGGGGACCAGTCCAGTACTTC.

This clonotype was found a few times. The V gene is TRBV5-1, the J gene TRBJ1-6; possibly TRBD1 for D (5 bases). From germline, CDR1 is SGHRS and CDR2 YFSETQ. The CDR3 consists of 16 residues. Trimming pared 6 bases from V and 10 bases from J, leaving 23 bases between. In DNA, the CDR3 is TGCGCCAGCAATAGTTCAGGGAAGTGGGAAGAATCACCCCTCCACTTT. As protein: CASNSSGKWEESPLHF.

The CDR3 spells CASSIRGFQETQYF. The CDR3, as DNA: TGTGCCAGTAGTATCCGGGGATTCCAAGAGACCCAGTACTTC. The rearrangement uses TRBV19 and TRBJ2-5; perhaps TRBD2 as D (5 bases). The CDR3 is 14 amino acids. V lost 3 bases to trimming and J lost 1 base, with 9 bases between them. Germline-derived CDR1 and CDR2 are LNHDA and SQIVND (reference sequence). Drawing the rest from reference TRBV19 and TRBJ2-5, the complete variable domain is DGGITQSPKYLFRKEGQNVTLSCEQNLNHDAMYWYRQDPGQGLRLIYYSQIVNDFQKGDIAEGYSVSREKKESFPLTVTSAQKNPTAFYLCASSIRGFQETQYFGPGTRLLVL.

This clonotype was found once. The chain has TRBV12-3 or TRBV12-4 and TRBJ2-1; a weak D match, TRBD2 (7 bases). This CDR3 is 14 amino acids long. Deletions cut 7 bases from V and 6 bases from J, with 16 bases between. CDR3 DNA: TGTGCCAGCATCCGAGGGGGGGGCGGCAATGAGCAGTTCTTC. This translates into CASIRGGGGNEQFF.

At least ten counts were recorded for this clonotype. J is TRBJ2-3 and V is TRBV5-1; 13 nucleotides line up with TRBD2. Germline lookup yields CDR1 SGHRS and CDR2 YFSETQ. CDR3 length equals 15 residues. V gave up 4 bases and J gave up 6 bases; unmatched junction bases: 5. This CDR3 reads CASSIGLAGVDTQYF. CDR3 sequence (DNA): TGCGCCAGCAGCATCGGACTAGCGGGAGTTGATACGCAGTATTTT.

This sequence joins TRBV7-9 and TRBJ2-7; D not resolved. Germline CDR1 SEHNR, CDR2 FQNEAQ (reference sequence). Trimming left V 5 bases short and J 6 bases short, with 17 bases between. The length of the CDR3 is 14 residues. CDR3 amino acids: CASSLSKSKTEQYF. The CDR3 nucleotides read TGTGCCAGCAGCCTAAGTAAATCCAAGACCGAGCAGTACTTC.

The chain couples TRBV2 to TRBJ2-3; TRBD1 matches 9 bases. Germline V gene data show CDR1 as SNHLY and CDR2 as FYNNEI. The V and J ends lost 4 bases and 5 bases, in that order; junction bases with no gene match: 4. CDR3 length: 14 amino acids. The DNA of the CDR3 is TGTGCCAGCAGTGCCCGGGACAGGGAAGATACGCAGTATTTT. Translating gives CASSARDREDTQYF. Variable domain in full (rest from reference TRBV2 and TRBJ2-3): EPEVTQTPSHQVTQMGQEVILRCVPISNHLYFYWYRQILGQKVEFLVSFYNNEISEKSEIFDDQFSVERPDGSNFTLKIRSTKLEDSAMYFCASSARDREDTQYFGPGTRLTVL.

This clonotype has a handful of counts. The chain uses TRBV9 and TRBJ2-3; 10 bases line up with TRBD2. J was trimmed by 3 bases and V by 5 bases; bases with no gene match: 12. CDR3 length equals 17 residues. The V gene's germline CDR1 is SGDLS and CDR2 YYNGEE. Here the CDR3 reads CASSWRRSSGGTDTQYF. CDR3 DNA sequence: TGTGCCAGCAGTTGGAGGAGGTCTAGCGGGGGAACAGATACGCAGTATTTT.

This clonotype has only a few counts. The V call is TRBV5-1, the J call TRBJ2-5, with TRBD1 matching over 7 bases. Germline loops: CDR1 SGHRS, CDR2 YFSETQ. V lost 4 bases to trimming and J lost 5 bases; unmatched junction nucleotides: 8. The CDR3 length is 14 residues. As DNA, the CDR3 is TGCGCCAGCAGCGCCTCAGGGGGTTGGGAGACCCAGTACTTC. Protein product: CASSASGGWETQYF.